This T cell receptor (beta chain) was documented in a study of early T cells in non-severe SARS-CoV-2 infection. Overall study: The chains were unpaired, and the sequenced material was bulk RNA from unsorted whole blood.

Researchers attached unique molecular identifiers to individual cDNA molecules. MiXCR, run by TCRdb on the 5' RACE reads, gives a single entry per CDR3 protein. The sample carries 45,000 to 55,000 distinct CDR3 sequences, around a tenth recorded once. This clonotype was seen more than once but under ten times. Its antigen is unknown. The CDR3 loop spans 17 amino acids. V was clipped by 5 bases and J by 7 bases; unmatched bases: 10. Germline V CDR1 and CDR2: SEHNR, FQNEAQ (reference sequence). Overall study results and limits: VDJdb-based annotation leaned toward anti-spike CD8 responses and missed private and CD4 specificities.

The sequenced material came from whole blood. The clonotype was recovered from an adult who was a healthcare worker with PCR-confirmed SARS-CoV-2 infection or an uninfected control (not recorded which). The chain has TRBV7-9 and TRBJ2-2, with TRBD2 identical over 13 bases. The CDR3 DNA reads as TGTGCCAGCAGCCCCGCCGGACTAGCGGGAGATAACGGGGAGCTGTTTTTT. This translates into CASSPAGLAGDNGELFF.